The 20 T cell receptor beta chains reported below all come from one sample, sequenced in a study of sequential checkpoint blockade in melanoma. Treatment defined: randomized to nivolumab then ipilimumab (arm A) or the reverse (arm B). TCRdb keeps only in-frame clones here, not all; method: immunoSEQ multiplex PCR. This sample carries fewer than 20,000 clones, approximately 60% of them seen once, and the ten largest clones take roughly 18%. This sample comprised CD8+ T cells sorted from blood (inferred from file names), obtained from a patient given nivolumab and ipilimumab in sequence. The receptors were gathered from a human donor with melanoma.

The rearrangement links TRBV6-6 to TRBJ2-7, with D maybe TRBD1 (6 bases). V was pared by 0 bases and J by 4 bases, with 7 bases between. The CDR3 spans 13 residues. The germline CDR1 and CDR2 sequences are MNHNY and SVGAGI (reference sequence). In DNA form, the CDR3 reads TGTGCCAGCAGTTACTCGAGGGGGTACGAGCAGTACTTC. This sequence encodes CASSYSRGYEQYF.

This chain connects TRBV19 to TRBJ2-7; 7 bases are a match to TRBD2. The ends lost 3 bases at V and 6 bases at J; junction bases unmatched: 5. Germline V CDR1 and CDR2: LNHDA, SQIVND (reference sequence). This CDR3 region has 13 residues. CDR3 nucleotide sequence: TGTGCCAGTAGTATGGGGAGCGGGATCGAGCAGTACTTC. This gives the protein CASSMGSGIEQYF.

This clone was seen a handful of times. This chain joins TRBV11-1 and TRBJ1-2; D remains unclear. Trimming shortened V by 1 base and J by 4 bases, and 10 bases separated the two germline ends. Per germline, CDR1 SGHAT and CDR2 FQDESV (reference sequence). The CDR3 runs 14 residues. This CDR3 reads CASSLVGGLYGYTF. The CDR3 DNA sequence: TGTGCCAGCAGCTTAGTGGGAGGGCTCTATGGCTACACCTTC.

The chain uses TRBV28 and TRBJ2-6; a possible D gene is TRBD2 (5 bases). Germline CDR1 MDHEN, CDR2 SYDVKM. This CDR3 is 17 amino acids long. Trimming stripped 2 bases from V and 2 bases from J, with 13 bases between. CDR3 nucleotides: TGTGCCAGCAGTTTAGGGAGACGGGGTACTGGGGCCAACGTCCTGACTTTC. It codes for CASSLGRRGTGANVLTF.

This sequence joins TRBV9 and TRBJ2-3; the match to TRBD2 covers 10 bases. Germline CDR1 is SGDLS and CDR2 is YYNGEE. CDR3 length equals 17 residues. With V trimmed by 4 bases and J by 2 bases, 10 bases remained unmatched. This chain's CDR3 is CASSSFNSGRTTDTQYF. DNA of the CDR3: TGTGCCAGCAGCTCGTTTAATAGCGGGAGGACCACAGATACGCAGTATTTT.

The chain's CDR3 is CASSLVGAQNEQYF. The DNA of the CDR3 is TGTGCCAGCAGCTTGGTAGGGGCGCAGAACGAGCAGTACTTC. The chain combines TRBV5-4 with TRBJ2-5; D perhaps matches TRBD1 (5 bases). TRBJ2-7 matches the DNA end more closely, so the J call is doubtful. The CDR3 length is 14 residues. In germline, CDR1 is SGHNT, CDR2 YYREEE (reference sequence).

The J gene is TRBJ1-1, the V gene TRBV4-1; D is uncertain. V was clipped by 3 bases and J by 1 base, with 18 bases between them. Germline V gene lookup returns CDR1 MGHRA and CDR2 YSYEKL. This CDR3 region has 17 residues. In nucleotides, the CDR3 is TGCGCCAGCAGCCACCCCTCTGGTAGCTCCAGGAACACTGAAGCTTTCTTT. Its translation is CASSHPSGSSRNTEAFF.

CDR3 coding DNA: TGTGCCAGCAGAGACATCGACAGTTACGAGCAGTACTTC. This sequence encodes CASRDIDSYEQYF. This chain uses TRBV6-5 with TRBJ2-7, with D possibly being TRBD1 (5 bases). The CDR3 has 13 residues. The ends were cut back, 6 bases at V and 4 bases at J, with 13 bases in the middle. The germline CDR1 and CDR2 sequences are MNHEY and SVGAGI.

This clone showed up just a few times. This chain links TRBV11-1 with TRBJ2-1, with a possible D match to TRBD1 (6 bases). CDR3 length equals 14 residues. V lost 4 bases and J 6 bases, leaving 13 bases between the germline ends. Germline CDR1 reads SGHAT; CDR2 reads FQDESV (reference sequence). The CDR3 region is CASSSGVSLNEQFF. For the CDR3, the DNA is TGTGCCAGCAGCTCAGGGGTTTCCCTCAATGAGCAGTTCTTC.

This chain links TRBV6-1 with TRBJ2-7; D possibly corresponds to TRBD1 (6 bases). Deletions cut 7 bases from V and 1 base from J, with 11 bases between. The germline CDR1 and CDR2 sequences are MNHNS and SASEGT. The CDR3 is 13 residues long. Here the CDR3 reads CASNHRESYEQYF. CDR3 sequence (DNA): TGTGCCAGCAACCACAGGGAGTCCTACGAGCAGTACTTC.

This clone is judged large (0.1 to 1%). The chain links TRBV13 to TRBJ1-6; D is unclear. The length of the CDR3 is 15 residues. The germline gives CDR1 PRHDT, CDR2 FYEKMQ (reference sequence). V was shortened by 6 bases and J by 7 bases, with 16 bases between the two germline ends. CDR3 coding DNA: TGTGCCAGCAGACACCGGGGAGCAGCCAATTCACCCCTCCACTTT. Its protein product is CASRHRGAANSPLHF.

About this clone: Its ends do not fully match the called genes, so a read error is possible. The rearrangement uses TRBV5-4 and TRBJ1-2; no clear D. The CDR3 loop spans 14 amino acids. Germline values: CDR1 SGHNT, CDR2 YYREEE (reference sequence). CDR3 loop: CASSQGDANYGYTF. In DNA, the CDR3 is TGCGCCAGCAGCCAAGGAGACGCCAACTATGGCTACACCTTC.

This clone was seen more than once but under ten times. J is TRBJ2-1 and V is TRBV5-1, with 7 bases fitting TRBD2. The V and J ends lost 3 bases and 7 bases, in that order; junction bases with no gene match: 13. This CDR3 is 16 amino acids long. The V gene's germline CDR1 is SGHRS and CDR2 YFSETQ. The CDR3 bases are TGCGCCAGCAGCTATCAAGGAGGACTAGGAGAGAATGAGCAGTTCTTC. Encoded protein: CASSYQGGLGENEQFF.

The table lists this clone with a few counts. In nucleotides, the CDR3 is TGTGCCAGCAGCGAGAGACCCTGGGGCGCTGGGGCCAACGTCCTGACTTTC. Amino acids: CASSERPWGAGANVLTF. The chain combines TRBV5-4 with TRBJ2-6, with a tentative D call TRBD1 (5 bases). The CDR3 runs 17 residues. Trimming took 4 bases from V and 2 from J, leaving 16 bases between them. Germline V gives CDR1 SGHNT, CDR2 YYREEE (reference sequence).

The chain has TRBV6-6 and TRBJ2-2; 10 nucleotides agree with TRBD1. The CDR3 covers 13 residues. The germline gives CDR1 MNHNY, CDR2 SVGAGI (reference sequence). The ends lost 8 bases at V and 7 bases at J; junction bases unmatched: 4. CDR3 in DNA: TGTGCCAGCGGGGGACAGGGGTACGGGGAGCTGTTTTTT. Amino acids: CASGGQGYGELFF.

The CDR3 DNA reads as TGTGCCAGCACCTTTCTGGCAGGGAACACTGAAGCTTTCTTT. This translates into CASTFLAGNTEAFF. The chain is built from TRBV5-5 and TRBJ1-1; no clear D gene. Trimming stripped 6 bases from V and 1 base from J, with 13 bases between. Germline CDR1 and CDR2: SGHKS and YYEKEE (reference sequence). CDR3 length: 14 amino acids.

V usage is TRBV27 and J usage is TRBJ2-7; TRBD2 matches at 10 bases. The trim removed 4 bases at V and 3 bases at J, leaving 6 bases unmatched. Germline V gene sequence: CDR1 MNHEY, CDR2 SMNVEV (reference sequence). The CDR3 has 15 amino acids. Here the CDR3 DNA reads TGTGCCAGCAGTTCCGGACTAGCGGAAGACTACGAGCAGTACTTC. As protein: CASSSGLAEDYEQYF.

This clone has more than one count but fewer than ten. The CDR3 nucleotides are TGTGCCAGCTCACCGTTTGGGGACTCCCCCAATGGCTACACCTTC. It encodes CASSPFGDSPNGYTF. This chain joins TRBV18 and TRBJ1-2, with D tentatively TRBD1 (5 bases). The CDR3 extends over 15 amino acids. The V end lost 3 bases, the J end lost 6 bases, and 17 bases lay between the germline ends. Germline CDR1 KGHSH, CDR2 LQKENI.

The gene calls are TRBV27 and TRBJ2-2, with 11 nucleotides matching TRBD2. Germline V CDR1 and CDR2: MNHEY, SMNVEV (reference sequence). Trimming cost V 0 bases and J 6 bases; bases outside gene matches: 6. The CDR3 is 17 amino acids. CDR3 sequence (DNA): TGTGCCAGCAGTTTATCGGGGACTAGCGGAGCCCCCGGGGAGCTGTTTTTT. Its translation is CASSLSGTSGAPGELFF.

The chain is built from TRBV6-1 and TRBJ2-5, with 8 bases aligning to TRBD1. The CDR3 runs to 13 residues. Germline lookup yields CDR1 MNHNS and CDR2 SASEGT. V lost 5 bases and J lost 5; bases outside the gene matches: 4. The CDR3 is CASSYDRGETQYF. CDR3 nucleotides: TGTGCCAGCAGTTATGACAGGGGTGAGACCCAGTACTTC.